This T cell receptor (beta chain) emerged from a study of blood T cell repertoires in COVID-19 (dated by TCRdb to between 2020 and 2021). Describing the broader study: Collaborator samples came from the United States, Italy and Spain and covered acute and convalescent phases of COVID-19. The material from the prospective study consisted of cDNA or gDNA derived from T cells, B-cell-depleted T cells, or PBMCs. The dataset comprised deeply sampled blood TCRbeta repertoires from subjects exposed to, actively infected with, or recovered from COVID-19. A freely available public database, intended as a resource for researchers studying the immune response to SARS-CoV-2, is where the repertoires were released. The samples were drawn from the first 160 participants of the ongoing ImmuneRACE study and from 950 to 1,500 subjects provided by 6 global collaborators. The sample metadata nearly always contained a de-identified subject ID, COVID-19 status, age in years and sex. Where HLA class I and class II types were available, the types were taken from metadata supplied by the sample provider, not from assay-based typing. What the authors observed across the whole study: How much clinical and demographic metadata was included differed by source and by participant, and the metadata was provided uncurated.

TCRbeta CDR3 regions were amplified from genomic DNA using the immunoSEQ Assay, a bias-controlled multiplex PCR. On the authors' methods: The number of nucleated cells in each sample was estimated from the amplification of reference gene primers within the assay. Sequence reads were collapsed and filtered to measure the absolute abundance of every unique TCRbeta CDR3 rearrangement. For each sample, productive Simpson clonality was calculated as the square root of Simpson's diversity index over productive rearrangements. As stored in TCRdb, this immuneACCESS dataset retains in-frame rearrangements with V and J assigned. A fraction of the clones does not appear; measured against another copy, unresolved V genes explain less than half of the discrepancy, and the remainder lacks a known reason. V, J and clone size are taken as reported in that table, and D and trimming were inferred from the DNA itself. This sample holds under 400,000 clones; 88% were observed only once. The ten largest clonotypes hold approximately 1.6% of the sample.

Of note for this clone: Its antigen remains unidentified. No per-base quality is available; no much larger clone lies one base away.

One collaborating source in Seattle enrolled patients while the patients were actively infected and followed the patients over time throughout the course of disease. Each collaborating institution followed its own protocols to collect whole blood in K2EDTA tubes. For TCRbeta analysis, collaborators shipped samples in one of three forms: frozen whole blood, isolated PBMCs, or DNA extracted from either of those sample types. Looking up the germline V gene yields CDR1 KGHSH and CDR2 LQKENI. The CDR3 measures 14 amino acids from cysteine to phenylalanine. The retained sequence is limited to the CDR3, 42 bases, with the frame set at the first base. Trimming removed 4 bases from V and 3 bases from J; the gene matches leave 3 bases unexplained.

Recombination linked TRBV18 to TRBJ1-1, and TRBD1 aligns with 9 junction nucleotides. The sequence was obtained from a woman between 25 and 40 years old with COVID-19, enrolled during active disease. Input material: peripheral blood. The CDR3 sequence is CASSLQGAYTEAFF. The nucleotide sequence is TGTGCCAGCTCACTACAGGGGGCTTACACTGAAGCTTTCTTT.